Included here is one T cell receptor (beta chain) sequence, with context. Profiling relied on immunoSEQ multiplex PCR, and the TCRdb table lists in-frame clones only, not all of them. Of 40,000 to 45,000 clones in the sample, 94% are singletons; the top ten hold about 0.12%. The sample is drawn from a study of human thymus T cells. The length of the CDR3 is 14 residues. Germline values: CDR1 SGHNT, CDR2 YYREEE (reference sequence). The V end was cut by 3 bases, the J end by 5 bases, with 14 bases between. The sequencing sample was made of blood. The chain employs TRBV5-4 and TRBJ2-5; unclear D gene. The clonotype originates from a boy younger than two with a congenital heart defect but otherwise immunologically healthy. The CDR3 loop is CASSSRARSETQYF. The CDR3 DNA reads as TGTGCCAGCAGCTCTAGGGCTAGATCGGAGACCCAGTACTTC.